One sample yielded the 13 T cell receptor beta chains listed below, sequenced in a study of OX40 agonist ivuxolimab in advanced cancers. The repertoire was sequenced with immunoSEQ multiplex PCR; TCRdb's copy has only in-frame clones and lacks some. The sample contains 80,000 or so clones, over 85% of which appear only once. This material consisted of CD4+ or CD8+ T cells sorted from blood, taken in a trial of the OX40 agonist ivuxolimab. These receptors came from an adult with an advanced solid tumor such as melanoma, head and neck, liver or kidney cancer.

This clone was seen a handful of times. This chain joins TRBV7-9 and TRBJ2-7; the match to TRBD2 covers 10 bases. Per germline, CDR1 SEHNR and CDR2 FQNEAQ (reference sequence). V shed 5 bases and J 0 bases; nucleotides not matched to a gene: 7. This CDR3 comprises 16 residues. CDR3 sequence (DNA): TGTGCCAGCAGCGCATCCCTAGCGGGAGTCTCCTACGAGCAGTACTTC. Translated, it gives CASSASLAGVSYEQYF.

This chain joins TRBV7-9 and TRBJ1-4; D possibly corresponds to TRBD1 (5 bases). This CDR3 is 14 amino acids long. V lost 5 bases and J 3 bases, leaving 10 bases between the germline ends. Germline values: CDR1 SEHNR, CDR2 FQNEAQ (reference sequence). For the CDR3, the DNA is TGTGCCAGCAGCCGTGACAGCCCTAATGAAAAACTGTTTTTT. It yields the protein CASSRDSPNEKLFF. Supplemented by reference TRBV7-9 and TRBJ1-4, the full variable domain reads DTGVSQNPRHKITKRGQNVTFRCDPISEHNRLYWYRQTLGQGPEFLTYFQNEAQLEKSRLLSDRFSAERPKGSFSTLEIQRTEQGDSAMYLCASSRDSPNEKLFFGSGTQLSVL.

This chain links TRBV6-1 with TRBJ2-7; D is uncertain. Trimming pared 2 bases from V and 0 bases from J, leaving 20 bases between. The CDR3 is made up of 18 amino acids. Germline CDR1 reads MNHNS; CDR2 reads SASEGT. Here the CDR3 DNA reads TGTGCCAGCAGTGAATTGTGGACGCCCACCCTTAGCTCCTACGAGCAGTACTTC. It is translated as CASSELWTPTLSSYEQYF.

This clone appeared once. The gene calls are TRBV6-5 and TRBJ2-7, with a possible D match to TRBD1 (5 bases). The CDR3 is 12 residues long. V was cut by 6 bases and J by 3 bases, with 9 bases left in between. Germline CDR1 is MNHEY and CDR2 is SVGAGI. The CDR3 DNA reads TGTGCCAGCAGGGGGCGCGGCTACGAGCAGTACTTC. As protein: CASRGRGYEQYF.

The rearrangement joins TRBV4-2 to TRBJ2-1; 7 bases match TRBD2. Germline V lookup: CDR1 LGHNA, CDR2 YNFKEQ. With V trimmed by 1 base and J by 0 bases, 6 bases remained unmatched. CDR3 length: 17 amino acids. As DNA, the CDR3 is TGTGCCAGCAGCCAAGGTCGGGGGGATAGCTCCTACAATGAGCAGTTCTTC. Translation gives CASSQGRGDSSYNEQFF.

The chain couples TRBV9 to TRBJ1-5; D ambiguous. The CDR3 consists of 17 residues. V shed 0 bases and J shed 0 bases, with 13 bases lying between them. Germline V CDR1 and CDR2: SGDLS, YYNGEE. The CDR3 DNA reads as TGTGCCAGCAGCGTAGTTTGGCCACCGTATAGCAATCAGCCCCAGCATTTT. Residues: CASSVVWPPYSNQPQHF.

The chain recombines TRBV7-2 with TRBJ2-2, with D possibly being TRBD2 (5 bases). The V end was cut by 5 bases, the J end by 3 bases, with 16 bases between. Per germline, CDR1 SGHTA and CDR2 FQGNSA. The CDR3 is 16 amino acids. CDR3 amino acids: CASSTYNGRDTGELFF. CDR3 DNA sequence: TGTGCCAGCAGCACATATAACGGGCGGGACACCGGGGAGCTGTTTTTT.

The chain combines TRBV28 with TRBJ2-5, with unresolved D. V was shortened by 6 bases and J by 3 bases, with 8 bases between the two germline ends. Germline lookup yields CDR1 MDHEN and CDR2 SYDVKM. This CDR3 comprises 12 residues. The CDR3 DNA follows: TGTGCCAGCAGCTCCGCAGAAGAGACCCAGTACTTC. It codes for CASSSAEETQYF.

The J gene is TRBJ2-5, the V gene TRBV29-1, with D perhaps TRBD2 (6 bases). The CDR3 extends over 12 amino acids. Germline V gene sequence: CDR1 SQVTM, CDR2 ANQGSEA. V lost 7 bases and J 5 bases, leaving 14 bases between the germline ends. The CDR3 region has the DNA TGCAGCGGGCTGGGGGGTTCCGAGACCCAGTACTTC. Encoded protein: CSGLGGSETQYF.

The rearrangement links TRBV7-7 to TRBJ2-1; weak D call: TRBD2 (6 bases). Germline values: CDR1 SSHAT, CDR2 FNYEAQ (reference sequence). This CDR3 has 13 amino acids. The V end was cut by 4 bases, the J end by 4 bases, with 8 bases between. The CDR3 region is CASSSGTYNEQFF. CDR3 nucleotides: TGTGCCAGCAGCTCAGGGACTTACAATGAGCAGTTCTTC.

V gene TRBV28 combines with J gene TRBJ2-1; D gene ambiguous. The CDR3 runs 12 residues. Trimming took 3 bases from V and 3 from J, leaving 3 bases between them. The germline gives CDR1 MDHEN, CDR2 SYDVKM. The chain's CDR3 is CASSFSYNEQFF. The CDR3 region has the DNA TGTGCCAGCAGTTTCAGCTACAATGAGCAGTTCTTC.

J is TRBJ2-5 and V is TRBV10-3, with 10 bases identical to TRBD2. CDR3 length equals 14 residues. J was trimmed by 4 bases and V by 10 bases; bases with no gene match: 9. The germline CDR1 and CDR2 sequences are ENHRY and SYGVKD. CDR3 in DNA: TGTGCCAGCAGGGGTAGCGGGGGGCTAGAGACCCAGTACTTC. Translated, it gives CASRGSGGLETQYF.

The V and J genes are TRBV7-2 and TRBJ1-1, with D perhaps matching TRBD1 (5 bases). The CDR3 sequence is 15 residues long. Per the germline V gene, CDR1 is SGHTA and CDR2 is FQGNSA. The germline V and J ends were trimmed by 1 base and 1 base, with 10 bases remaining between them. CDR3 amino acids: CASSLGLGTNTEAFF. The DNA for the CDR3 is TGTGCCAGCAGCTTAGGCCTGGGGACGAACACTGAAGCTTTCTTT.